This T cell receptor beta chain was retrieved from a study of blood T cell repertoires in COVID-19. About the study: Samples representing acute and convalescent COVID-19 were sourced from the United States, Italy and Spain.

In Seattle, patients joined the study during active infection and were tracked longitudinally. Using immunoSEQ multiplex PCR, the repertoire was profiled, and TCRdb retains in-frame clones only, with some absent. The sample consists of around 300,000 clones, more than 85% of them appearing once. CDR1 is PRHDT and CDR2 is FYEKMQ in the germline V gene (reference sequence). The CDR3 has 12 residues. Regarding this clone: Compared with germline, one end of the junction differs, possibly owing to a read error.

The sequenced sample was peripheral blood. This TCR was sampled from a woman in her twenties or thirties with COVID-19, enrolled during active disease. The gene calls are TRBV13 and TRBJ2-7, with D maybe TRBD2 (6 bases). CDR3 in amino acids: CASSLTQEGAVF. DNA for the CDR3: TGTGCCAGCAGTCTAACCCAGGAGGGAGCGGTCTTC. The full variable domain, with the rest looked up from reference TRBV13 and TRBJ2-7, is AAGVIQSPRHLIKEKRETATLKCYPIPRHDTVYWYQQGPGQDPQFLISFYEKMQSDKGSIPDRFSAQQFSDYHSELNMSSLELGDSALYFCASSLTQEGAVFGPGTRLTVT.